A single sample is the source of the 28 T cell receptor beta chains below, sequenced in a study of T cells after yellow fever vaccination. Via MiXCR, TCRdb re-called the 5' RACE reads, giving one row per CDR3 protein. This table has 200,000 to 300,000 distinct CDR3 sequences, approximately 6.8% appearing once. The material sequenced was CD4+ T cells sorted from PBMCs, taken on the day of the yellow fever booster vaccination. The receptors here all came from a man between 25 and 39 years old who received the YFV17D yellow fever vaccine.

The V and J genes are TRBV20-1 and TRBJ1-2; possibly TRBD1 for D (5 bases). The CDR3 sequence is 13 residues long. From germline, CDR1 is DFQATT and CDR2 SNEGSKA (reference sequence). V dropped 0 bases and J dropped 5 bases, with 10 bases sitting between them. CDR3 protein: CSARDPQGYGYTF. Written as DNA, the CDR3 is TGCAGTGCTAGAGATCCGCAGGGATATGGCTACACCTTC.

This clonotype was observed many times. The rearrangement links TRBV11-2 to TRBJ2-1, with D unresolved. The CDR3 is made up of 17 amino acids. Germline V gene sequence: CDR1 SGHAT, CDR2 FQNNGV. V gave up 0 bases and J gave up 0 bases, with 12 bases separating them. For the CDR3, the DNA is TGTGCCAGCAGCTTAGATGTAGCACCGAGCTCCTACAATGAGCAGTTCTTC. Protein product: CASSLDVAPSSYNEQFF.

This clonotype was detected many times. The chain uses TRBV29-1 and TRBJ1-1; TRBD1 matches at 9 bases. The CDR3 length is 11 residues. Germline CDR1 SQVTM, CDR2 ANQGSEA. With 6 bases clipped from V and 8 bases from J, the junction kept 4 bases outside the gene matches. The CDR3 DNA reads TGCAGCGTGAAACAGGGGGCGGAAGCTTTCTTT. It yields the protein CSVKQGAEAFF.

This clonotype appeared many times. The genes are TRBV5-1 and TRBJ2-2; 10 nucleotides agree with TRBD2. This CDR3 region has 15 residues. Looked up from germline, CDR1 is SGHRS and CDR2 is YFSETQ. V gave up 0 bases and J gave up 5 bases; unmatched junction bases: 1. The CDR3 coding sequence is TGCGCCAGCAGCTTGGCGACTAGCGGGACCGGGGAGCTGTTTTTT. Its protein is CASSLATSGTGELFF.

CDR3 nucleotides: TGTGCCACCAGCAGAGATAGACGGCGACAGGGGATCTACGAGCAGTACTTC. This translates into CATSRDRRRQGIYEQYF. The chain joins TRBV15 to TRBJ2-7, with 8 positions matching TRBD1. CDR3 size: 17 residues. The V segment lost 0 bases and the J segment 3 bases; nucleotides outside the gene matches: 10. CDR1 LNHNV and CDR2 YYDKDF come from the germline V gene (reference sequence).

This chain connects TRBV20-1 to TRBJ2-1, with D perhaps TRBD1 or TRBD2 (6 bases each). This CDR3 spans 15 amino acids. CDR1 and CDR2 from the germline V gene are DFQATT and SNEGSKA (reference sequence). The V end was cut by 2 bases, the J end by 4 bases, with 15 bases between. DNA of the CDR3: TGCAGTGCTAGACCCCAGGGGAGGCGGTACAATGAGCAGTTCTTC. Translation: CSARPQGRRYNEQFF.

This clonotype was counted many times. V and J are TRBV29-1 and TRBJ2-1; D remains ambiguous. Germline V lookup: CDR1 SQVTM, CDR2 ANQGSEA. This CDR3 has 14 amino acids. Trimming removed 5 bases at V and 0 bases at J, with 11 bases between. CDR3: CSVNRLGSYNEQFF. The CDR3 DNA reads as TGCAGCGTTAATCGCCTCGGCTCCTACAATGAGCAGTTCTTC.

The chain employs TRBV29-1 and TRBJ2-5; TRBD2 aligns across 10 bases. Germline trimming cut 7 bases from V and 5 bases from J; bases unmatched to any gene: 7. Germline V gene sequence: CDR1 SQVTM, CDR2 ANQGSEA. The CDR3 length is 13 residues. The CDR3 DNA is TGCAGCGCTCGGACTAGCGGTGGGGAGACCCAGTACTTC. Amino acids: CSARTSGGETQYF.

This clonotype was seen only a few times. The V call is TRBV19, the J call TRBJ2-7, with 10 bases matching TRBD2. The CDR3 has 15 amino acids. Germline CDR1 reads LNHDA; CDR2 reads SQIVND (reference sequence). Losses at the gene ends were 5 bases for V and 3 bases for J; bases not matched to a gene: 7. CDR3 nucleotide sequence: TGTGCCAGTAGTGAGGGTAGCGGGAGGATCTACGAGCAGTACTTC. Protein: CASSEGSGRIYEQYF.

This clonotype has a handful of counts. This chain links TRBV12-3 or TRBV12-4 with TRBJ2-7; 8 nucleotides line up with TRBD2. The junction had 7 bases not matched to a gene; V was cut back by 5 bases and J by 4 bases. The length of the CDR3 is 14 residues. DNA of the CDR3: TGTGCCAGCAGTAACCGGGGGGGACTTTACGAGCAGTACTTC. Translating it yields CASSNRGGLYEQYF.

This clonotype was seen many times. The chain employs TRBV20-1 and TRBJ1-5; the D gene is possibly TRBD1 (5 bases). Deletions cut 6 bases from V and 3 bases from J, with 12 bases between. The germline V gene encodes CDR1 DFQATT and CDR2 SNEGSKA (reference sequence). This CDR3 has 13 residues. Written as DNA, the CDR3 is TGCAGTGCCAATGACGGGGCCAATCAGCCCCAGCATTTT. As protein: CSANDGANQPQHF.

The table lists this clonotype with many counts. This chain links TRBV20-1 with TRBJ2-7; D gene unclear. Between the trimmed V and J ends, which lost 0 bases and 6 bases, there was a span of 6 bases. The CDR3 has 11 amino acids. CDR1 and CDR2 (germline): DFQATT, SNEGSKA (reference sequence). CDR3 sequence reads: CSARDGSEQYF. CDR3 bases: TGCAGTGCTAGAGACGGCTCCGAGCAGTACTTC.

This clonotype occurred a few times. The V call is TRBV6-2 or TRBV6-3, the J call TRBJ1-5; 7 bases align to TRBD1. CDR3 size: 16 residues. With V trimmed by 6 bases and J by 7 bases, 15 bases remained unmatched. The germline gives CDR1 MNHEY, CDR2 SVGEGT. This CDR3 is CASRTASGTVEQPQHF. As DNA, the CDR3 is TGTGCCAGCAGGACAGCATCCGGGACAGTGGAACAGCCCCAGCATTTT.

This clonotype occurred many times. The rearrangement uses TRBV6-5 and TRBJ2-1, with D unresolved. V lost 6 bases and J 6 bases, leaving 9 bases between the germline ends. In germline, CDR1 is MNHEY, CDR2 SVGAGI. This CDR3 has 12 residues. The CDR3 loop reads CASRLSGNEQFF. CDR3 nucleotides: TGTGCCAGCAGACTGTCTGGCAATGAGCAGTTCTTC.

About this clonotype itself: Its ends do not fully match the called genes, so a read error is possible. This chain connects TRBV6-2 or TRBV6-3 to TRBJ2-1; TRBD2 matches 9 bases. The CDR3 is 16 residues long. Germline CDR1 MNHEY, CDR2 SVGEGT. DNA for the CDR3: TGTGACAGCAGTTCTCACACTAGCGGGTCCTACAATGAGCAGTTCTTC. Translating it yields CDSSSHTSGSYNEQFF.

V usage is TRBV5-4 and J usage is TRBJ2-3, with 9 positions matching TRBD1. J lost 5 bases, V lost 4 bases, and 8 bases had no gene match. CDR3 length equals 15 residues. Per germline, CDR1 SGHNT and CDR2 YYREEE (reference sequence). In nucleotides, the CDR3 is TGTGCCAGCAGCCAACCACAGGGGGCAAAAGATACGCAGTATTTT. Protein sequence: CASSQPQGAKDTQYF.

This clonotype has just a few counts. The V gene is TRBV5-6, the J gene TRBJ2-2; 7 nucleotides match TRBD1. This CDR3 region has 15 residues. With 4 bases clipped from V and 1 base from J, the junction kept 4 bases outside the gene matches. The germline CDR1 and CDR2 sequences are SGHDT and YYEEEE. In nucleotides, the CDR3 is TGTGCCAGCAGCCAGGGACAGAGGAACACCGGGGAGCTGTTTTTT. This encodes CASSQGQRNTGELFF.

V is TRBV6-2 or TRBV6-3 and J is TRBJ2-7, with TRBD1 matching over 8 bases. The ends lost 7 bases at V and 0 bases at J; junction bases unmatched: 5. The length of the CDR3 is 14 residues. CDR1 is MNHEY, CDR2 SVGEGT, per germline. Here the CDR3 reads CASIPGQVSYEQYF. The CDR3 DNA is TGTGCCAGCATCCCGGGACAGGTCTCCTACGAGCAGTACTTC.

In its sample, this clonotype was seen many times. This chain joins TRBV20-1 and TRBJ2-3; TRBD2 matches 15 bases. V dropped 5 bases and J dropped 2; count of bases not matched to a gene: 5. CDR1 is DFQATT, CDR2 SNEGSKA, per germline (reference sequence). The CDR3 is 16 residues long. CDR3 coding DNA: TGCAGTGCTCAAAGGACTAGCGGGAGGGTCACAGATACGCAGTATTTT. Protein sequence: CSAQRTSGRVTDTQYF.

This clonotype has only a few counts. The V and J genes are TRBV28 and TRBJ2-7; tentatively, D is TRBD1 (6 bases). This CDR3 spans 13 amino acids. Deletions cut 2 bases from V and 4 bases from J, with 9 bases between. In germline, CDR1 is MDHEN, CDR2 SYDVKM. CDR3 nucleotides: TGTGCCAGCAGTTTACCCCAGGGGTACGAGCAGTACTTC. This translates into CASSLPQGYEQYF.

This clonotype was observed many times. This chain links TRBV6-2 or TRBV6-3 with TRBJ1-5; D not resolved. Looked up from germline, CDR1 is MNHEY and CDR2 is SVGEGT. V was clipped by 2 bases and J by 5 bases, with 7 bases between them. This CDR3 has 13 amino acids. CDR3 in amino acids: CASSYKAHQPQHF. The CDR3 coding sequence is TGTGCCAGCAGTTACAAGGCCCATCAGCCCCAGCATTTT.

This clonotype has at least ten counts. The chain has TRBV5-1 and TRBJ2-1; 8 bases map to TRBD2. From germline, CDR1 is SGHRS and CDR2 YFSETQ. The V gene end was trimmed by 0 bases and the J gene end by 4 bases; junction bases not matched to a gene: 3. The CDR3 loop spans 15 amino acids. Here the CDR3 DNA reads TGCGCCAGCAGCTTGGCGTCTAGCGGGTACAATGAGCAGTTCTTC. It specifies CASSLASSGYNEQFF.

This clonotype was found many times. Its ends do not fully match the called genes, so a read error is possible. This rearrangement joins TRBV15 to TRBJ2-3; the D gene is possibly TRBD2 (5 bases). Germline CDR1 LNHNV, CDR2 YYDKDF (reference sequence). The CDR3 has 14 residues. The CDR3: CATSRDPSTDTQYF. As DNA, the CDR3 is TGTGCCACCAGCAGAGATCCTAGCACCGATACGCAGTATTTT.

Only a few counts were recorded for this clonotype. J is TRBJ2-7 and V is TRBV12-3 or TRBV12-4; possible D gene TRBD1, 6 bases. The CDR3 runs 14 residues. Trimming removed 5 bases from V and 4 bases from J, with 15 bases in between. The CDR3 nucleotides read TGTGCCAGCAGTAAAACAGGGTCGTCGTACGAGCAGTACTTC. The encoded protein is CASSKTGSSYEQYF.

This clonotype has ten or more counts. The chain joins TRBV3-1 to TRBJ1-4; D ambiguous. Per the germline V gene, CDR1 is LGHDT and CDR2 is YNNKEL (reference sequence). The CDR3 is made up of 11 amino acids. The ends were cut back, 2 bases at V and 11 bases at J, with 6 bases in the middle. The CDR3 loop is CASSQQGKLFF. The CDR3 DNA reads TGTGCCAGCAGCCAACAAGGCAAACTGTTTTTT.

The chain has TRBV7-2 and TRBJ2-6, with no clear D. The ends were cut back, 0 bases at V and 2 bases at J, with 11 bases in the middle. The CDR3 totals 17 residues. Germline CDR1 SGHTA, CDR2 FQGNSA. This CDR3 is CASSLALRLAGANVLTF. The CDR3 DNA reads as TGTGCCAGCAGCTTAGCACTCCGGTTGGCTGGGGCCAACGTCCTGACTTTC. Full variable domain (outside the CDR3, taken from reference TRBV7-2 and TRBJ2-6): GAGVSQSPSNKVTEKGKDVELRCDPISGHTALYWYRQSLGQGLEFLIYFQGNSAPDKSGLPSDRFSAERTGGSVSTLTIQRTQQEDSAVYLCASSLALRLAGANVLTFGAGSRLTVL.

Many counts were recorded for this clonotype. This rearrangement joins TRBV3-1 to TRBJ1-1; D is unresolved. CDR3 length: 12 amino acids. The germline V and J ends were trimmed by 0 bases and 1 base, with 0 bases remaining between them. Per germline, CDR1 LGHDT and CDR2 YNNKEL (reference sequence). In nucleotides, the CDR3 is TGTGCCAGCAGCCAAGAGAACACTGAAGCTTTCTTT. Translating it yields CASSQENTEAFF.

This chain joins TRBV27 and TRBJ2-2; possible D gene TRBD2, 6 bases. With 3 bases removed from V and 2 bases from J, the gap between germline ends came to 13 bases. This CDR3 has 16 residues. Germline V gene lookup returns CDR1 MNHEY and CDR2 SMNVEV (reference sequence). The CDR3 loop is CASSFGLAINTGELFF. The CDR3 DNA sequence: TGTGCCAGCAGTTTCGGCCTAGCGATAAACACCGGGGAGCTGTTTTTT.